The T cell receptor beta chain under discussion was sequenced for a study of T cells in Graves' hyperthyroidism and ophthalmopathy. Whole-study results and caveats: Model predictions of ophthalmopathy came a median 6.5 months before onset.

Amplification of TCR beta CDR3 regions used RNA as the template. Using the HTBI primer set, a first-round RT-PCR was run on the TCR CDR3. TCRdb reprocessed the multiplex PCR reads with MiXCR, giving one entry per CDR3 protein. Of a few hundred thousand distinct CDR3 sequences in the sample, approximately 20% were seen once. Trimming stripped 5 bases from V and 6 bases from J, with 24 bases between. The CDR3 contains 17 residues. Germline V lookup: CDR1 MNHEY, CDR2 SMNVEV (reference sequence). This clonotype has at least ten counts. Its antigen remains unidentified. The clonotype originates from a man aged 40-49 years with Graves' hyperthyroidism. Sample: blood. The chain combines TRBV27 with TRBJ2-3, with D maybe TRBD2 (6 bases). The chain's CDR3 is CASSPHRLVTHRDTQYF. CDR3 DNA sequence: TGTGCCAGCAGTCCGCACCGACTAGTAACCCACCGGGATACGCAGTATTTT.